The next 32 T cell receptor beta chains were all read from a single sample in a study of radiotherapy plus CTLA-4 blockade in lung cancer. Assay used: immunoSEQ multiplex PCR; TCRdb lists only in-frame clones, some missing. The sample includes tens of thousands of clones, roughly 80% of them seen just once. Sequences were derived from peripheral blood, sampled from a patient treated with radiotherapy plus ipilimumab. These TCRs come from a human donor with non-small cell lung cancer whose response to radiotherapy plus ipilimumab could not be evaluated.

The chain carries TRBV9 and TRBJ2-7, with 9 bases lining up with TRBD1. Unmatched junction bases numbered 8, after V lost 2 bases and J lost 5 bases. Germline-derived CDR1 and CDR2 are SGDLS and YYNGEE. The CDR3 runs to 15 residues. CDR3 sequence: CASSVRDRVIHEQYF. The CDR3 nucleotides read TGTGCCAGCAGCGTTCGGGACAGGGTTATTCACGAGCAGTACTTC.

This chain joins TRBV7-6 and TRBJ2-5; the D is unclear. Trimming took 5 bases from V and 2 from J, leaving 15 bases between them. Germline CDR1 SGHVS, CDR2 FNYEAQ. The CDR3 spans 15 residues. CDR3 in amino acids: CASSLQPQVQETQYF. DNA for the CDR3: TGTGCCAGCAGCCTCCAACCCCAGGTACAAGAGACCCAGTACTTC.

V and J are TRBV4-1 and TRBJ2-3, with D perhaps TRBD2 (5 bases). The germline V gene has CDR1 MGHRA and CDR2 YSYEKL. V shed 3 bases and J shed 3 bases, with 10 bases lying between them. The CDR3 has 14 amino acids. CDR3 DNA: TGCGCCAGCAGCCATATGACGGGGACAGATACGCAGTATTTT. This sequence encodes CASSHMTGTDTQYF.

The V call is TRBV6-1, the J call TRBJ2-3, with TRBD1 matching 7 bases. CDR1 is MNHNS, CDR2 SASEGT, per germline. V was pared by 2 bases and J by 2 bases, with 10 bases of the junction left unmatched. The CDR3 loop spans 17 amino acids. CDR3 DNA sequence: TGTGCCAGCAGTGAATTCTGGGACAGCGATGACACAGATACGCAGTATTTT. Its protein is CASSEFWDSDDTDTQYF.

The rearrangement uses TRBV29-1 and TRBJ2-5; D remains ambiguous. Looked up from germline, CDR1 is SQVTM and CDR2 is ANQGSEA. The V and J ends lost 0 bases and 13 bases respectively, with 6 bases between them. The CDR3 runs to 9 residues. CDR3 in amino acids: CSVEDPRYF. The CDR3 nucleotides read TGCAGCGTTGAAGACCCTAGGTACTTC. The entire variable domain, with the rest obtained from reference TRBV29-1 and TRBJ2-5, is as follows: SAVISQKPSRDICQRGTSLTIQCQVDSQVTMMFWYRQQPGQSLTLIATANQGSEATYESGFVIDKFPISRPNLTFSTLTVSNMSPEDSSIYLCSVEDPRYFGPGTRLLVL.

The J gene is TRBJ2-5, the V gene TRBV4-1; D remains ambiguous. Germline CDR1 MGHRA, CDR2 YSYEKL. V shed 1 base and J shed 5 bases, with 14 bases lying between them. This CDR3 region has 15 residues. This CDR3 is CASSQVGVPGETQYF. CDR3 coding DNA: TGCGCCAGCAGCCAAGTCGGAGTTCCTGGGGAGACCCAGTACTTC.

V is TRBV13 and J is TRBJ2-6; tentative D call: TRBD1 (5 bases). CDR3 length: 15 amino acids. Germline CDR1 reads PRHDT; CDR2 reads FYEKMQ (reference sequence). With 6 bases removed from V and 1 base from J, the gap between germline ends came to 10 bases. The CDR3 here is CASSVKGSGANVLTF. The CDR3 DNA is TGTGCCAGCAGTGTAAAGGGGTCTGGGGCCAACGTCCTGACTTTC.

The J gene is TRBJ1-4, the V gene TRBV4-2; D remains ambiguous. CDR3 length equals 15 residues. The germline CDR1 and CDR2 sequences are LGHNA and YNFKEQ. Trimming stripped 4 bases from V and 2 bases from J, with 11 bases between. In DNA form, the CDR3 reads TGTGCCAGCAGCCCAACGGGGTGGACTAATGAAAAACTGTTTTTT. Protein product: CASSPTGWTNEKLFF.

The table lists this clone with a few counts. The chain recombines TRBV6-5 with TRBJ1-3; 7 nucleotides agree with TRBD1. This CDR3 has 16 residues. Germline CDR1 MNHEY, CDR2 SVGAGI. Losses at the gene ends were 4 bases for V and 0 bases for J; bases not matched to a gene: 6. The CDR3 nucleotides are TGTGCCAGCAGTTTCCAGACAGGGATCTCTGGAAACACCATATATTTT. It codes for CASSFQTGISGNTIYF.

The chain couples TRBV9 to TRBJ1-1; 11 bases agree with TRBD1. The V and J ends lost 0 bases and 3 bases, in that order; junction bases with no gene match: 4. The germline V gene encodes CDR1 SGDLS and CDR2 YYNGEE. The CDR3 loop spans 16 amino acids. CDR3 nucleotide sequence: TGTGCCAGCAGCGTAGGCGGGACAGGGGGGTACACTGAAGCTTTCTTT. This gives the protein CASSVGGTGGYTEAFF.

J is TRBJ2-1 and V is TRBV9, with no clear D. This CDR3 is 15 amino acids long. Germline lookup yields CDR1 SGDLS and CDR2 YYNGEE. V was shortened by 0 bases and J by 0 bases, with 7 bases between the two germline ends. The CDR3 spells CASSVGLDSYNEQFF. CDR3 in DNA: TGTGCCAGCAGCGTAGGGCTCGACTCCTACAATGAGCAGTTCTTC.

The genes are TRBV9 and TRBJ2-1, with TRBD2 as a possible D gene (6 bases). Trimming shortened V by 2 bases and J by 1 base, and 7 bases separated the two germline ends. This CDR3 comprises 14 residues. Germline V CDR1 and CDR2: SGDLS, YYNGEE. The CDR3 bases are TGTGCCAGCAGCGTGGGAGGTTCCTACAATGAGCAGTTCTTC. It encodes CASSVGGSYNEQFF.

The CDR3 reads CAISESGQVNSPLHF. DNA for the CDR3: TGTGCCATCAGTGAGTCAGGACAGGTAAATTCACCCCTCCACTTT. The chain employs TRBV10-3 and TRBJ1-6; the match to TRBD1 covers 7 bases. CDR3 length: 15 residues. V lost 0 bases to trimming and J lost 7 bases; unmatched junction nucleotides: 3. Germline values: CDR1 ENHRY, CDR2 SYGVKD.

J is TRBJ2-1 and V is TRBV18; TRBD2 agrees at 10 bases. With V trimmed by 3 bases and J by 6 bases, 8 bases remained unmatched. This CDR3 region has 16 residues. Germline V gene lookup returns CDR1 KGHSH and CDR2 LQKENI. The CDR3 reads CASSPGGAGGRNEQFF. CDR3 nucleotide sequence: TGTGCCAGCTCACCCGGGGGAGCGGGGGGGCGCAATGAGCAGTTCTTC.

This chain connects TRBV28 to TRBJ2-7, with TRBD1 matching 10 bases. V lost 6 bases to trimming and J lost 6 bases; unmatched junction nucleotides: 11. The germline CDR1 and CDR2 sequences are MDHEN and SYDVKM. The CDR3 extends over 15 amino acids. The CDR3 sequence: CASRTLLGQGSEQYF. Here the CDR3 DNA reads TGTGCCAGCAGGACCCTACTGGGACAGGGGAGCGAGCAGTACTTC.

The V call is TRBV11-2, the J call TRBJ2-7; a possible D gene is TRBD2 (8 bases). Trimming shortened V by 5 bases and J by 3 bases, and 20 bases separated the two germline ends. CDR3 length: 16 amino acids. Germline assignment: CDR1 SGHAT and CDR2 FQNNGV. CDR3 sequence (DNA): TGTGCCAGCAGCCTAGCGGGTGGACAGGTCCACTACGAGCAGTACTTC. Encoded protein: CASSLAGGQVHYEQYF. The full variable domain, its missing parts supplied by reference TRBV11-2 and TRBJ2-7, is EAGVAQSPRYKIIEKRQSVAFWCNPISGHATLYWYQQILGQGPKLLIQFQNNGVVDDSQLPKDRFSAERLKGVDSTLKIQPAKLEDSAVYLCASSLAGGQVHYEQYFGPGTRLTVT.

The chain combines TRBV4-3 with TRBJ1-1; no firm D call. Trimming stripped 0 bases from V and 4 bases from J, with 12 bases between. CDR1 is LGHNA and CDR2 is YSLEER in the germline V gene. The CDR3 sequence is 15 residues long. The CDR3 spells CASSQEFTGITEAFF. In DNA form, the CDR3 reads TGCGCCAGCAGCCAAGAATTTACCGGGATCACTGAAGCTTTCTTT.

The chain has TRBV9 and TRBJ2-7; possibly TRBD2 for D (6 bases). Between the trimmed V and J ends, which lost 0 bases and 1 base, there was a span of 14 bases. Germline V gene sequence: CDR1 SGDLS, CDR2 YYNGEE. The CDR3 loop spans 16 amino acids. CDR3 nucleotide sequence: TGTGCCAGCAGCGTAGGACAAGGAGGGCAATCCTACGAGCAGTACTTC. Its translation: CASSVGQGGQSYEQYF.

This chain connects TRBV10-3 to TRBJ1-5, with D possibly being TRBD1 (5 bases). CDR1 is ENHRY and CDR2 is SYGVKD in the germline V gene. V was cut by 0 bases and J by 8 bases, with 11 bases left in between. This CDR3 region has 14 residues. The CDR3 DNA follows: TGTGCCATCAGTGAGTCCGCAGGGTTTGAGCCCCAGCATTTT. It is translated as CAISESAGFEPQHF.

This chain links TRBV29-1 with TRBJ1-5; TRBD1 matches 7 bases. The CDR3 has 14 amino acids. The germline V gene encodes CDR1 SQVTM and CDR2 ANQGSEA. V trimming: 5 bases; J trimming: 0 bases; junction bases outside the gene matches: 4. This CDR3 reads CSVWTGYSNQPQHF. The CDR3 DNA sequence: TGCAGCGTTTGGACAGGCTATAGCAATCAGCCCCAGCATTTT.

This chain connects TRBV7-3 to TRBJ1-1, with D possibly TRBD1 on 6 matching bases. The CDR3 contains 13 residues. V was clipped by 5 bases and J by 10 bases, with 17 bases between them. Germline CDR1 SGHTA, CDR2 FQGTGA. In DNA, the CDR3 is TGTGCCAGCAGCCTTAACAGGGATCGGCGAGCTTTCTTT. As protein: CASSLNRDRRAFF.

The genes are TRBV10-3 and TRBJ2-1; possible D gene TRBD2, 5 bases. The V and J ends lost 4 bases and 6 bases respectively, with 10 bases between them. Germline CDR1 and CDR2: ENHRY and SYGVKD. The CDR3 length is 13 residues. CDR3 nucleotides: TGTGCCATCAGTGCCCCCGGGGTCAATGAGCAGTTCTTC. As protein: CAISAPGVNEQFF.

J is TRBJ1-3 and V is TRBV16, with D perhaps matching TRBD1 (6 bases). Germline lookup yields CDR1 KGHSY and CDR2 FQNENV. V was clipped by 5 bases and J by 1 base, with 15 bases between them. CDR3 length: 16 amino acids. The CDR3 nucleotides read TGTGCCAGCAGCGAGGTGGGGGCTCGTTCTGGAAACACCATATATTTT. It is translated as CASSEVGARSGNTIYF.

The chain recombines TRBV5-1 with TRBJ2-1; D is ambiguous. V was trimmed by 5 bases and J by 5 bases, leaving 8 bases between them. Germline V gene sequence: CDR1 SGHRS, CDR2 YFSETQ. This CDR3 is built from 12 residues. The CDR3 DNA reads TGCGCCAGCAGGGTTGAGGACAATGAGCAGTTCTTC. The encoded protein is CASRVEDNEQFF.

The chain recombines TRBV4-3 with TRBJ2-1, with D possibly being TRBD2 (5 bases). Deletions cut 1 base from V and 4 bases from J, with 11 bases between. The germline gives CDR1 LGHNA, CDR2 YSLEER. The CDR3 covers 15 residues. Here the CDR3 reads CASSQGTEFYNEQFF. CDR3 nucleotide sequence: TGCGCCAGCAGCCAAGGGACTGAGTTTTACAATGAGCAGTTCTTC.

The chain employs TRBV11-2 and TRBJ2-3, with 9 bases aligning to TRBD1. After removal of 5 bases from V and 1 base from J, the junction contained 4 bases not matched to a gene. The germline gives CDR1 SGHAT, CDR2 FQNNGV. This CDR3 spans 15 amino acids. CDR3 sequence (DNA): TGTGCCAGCAGCGTAAGGACAGGGGGCACAGATACGCAGTATTTT. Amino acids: CASSVRTGGTDTQYF. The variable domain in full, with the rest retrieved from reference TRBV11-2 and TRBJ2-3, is EAGVAQSPRYKIIEKRQSVAFWCNPISGHATLYWYQQILGQGPKLLIQFQNNGVVDDSQLPKDRFSAERLKGVDSTLKIQPAKLEDSAVYLCASSVRTGGTDTQYFGPGTRLTVL.

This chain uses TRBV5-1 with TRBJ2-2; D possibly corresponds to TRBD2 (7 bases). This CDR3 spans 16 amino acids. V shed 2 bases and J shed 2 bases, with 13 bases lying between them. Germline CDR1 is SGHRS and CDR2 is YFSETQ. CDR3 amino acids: CASSFAGAGNTGELFF. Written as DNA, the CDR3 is TGCGCCAGCAGCTTTGCGGGGGCGGGAAACACCGGGGAGCTGTTTTTT.

This CDR3 is CASSQDQTSGRGAYNEQFF. CDR3 nucleotide sequence: TGCGCCAGCAGCCAAGATCAAACTAGCGGGAGGGGGGCCTACAATGAGCAGTTCTTC. The V call is TRBV4-3, the J call TRBJ2-1, with 13 bases fitting TRBD2. Germline CDR1 reads LGHNA; CDR2 reads YSLEER. Trimming removed 0 bases from V and 2 bases from J; junction bases left unmatched: 7. This CDR3 region has 19 residues.

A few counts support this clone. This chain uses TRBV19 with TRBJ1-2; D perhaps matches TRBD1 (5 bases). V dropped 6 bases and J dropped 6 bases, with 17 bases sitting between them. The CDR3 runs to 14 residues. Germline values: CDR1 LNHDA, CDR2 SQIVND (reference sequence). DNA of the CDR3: TGTGCCAGTAGCCAGACGACGGGGGGGAATGGCTACACCTTC. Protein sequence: CASSQTTGGNGYTF.

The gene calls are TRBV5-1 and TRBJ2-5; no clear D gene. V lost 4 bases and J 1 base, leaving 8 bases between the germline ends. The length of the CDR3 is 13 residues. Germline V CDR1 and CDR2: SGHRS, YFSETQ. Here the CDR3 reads CASSPIGQETQYF. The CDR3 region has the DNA TGCGCCAGCAGCCCTATTGGCCAAGAGACCCAGTACTTC.

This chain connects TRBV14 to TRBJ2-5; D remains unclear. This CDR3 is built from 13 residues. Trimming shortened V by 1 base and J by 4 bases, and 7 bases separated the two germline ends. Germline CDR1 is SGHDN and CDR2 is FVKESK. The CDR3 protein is CASSQVVAETQYF. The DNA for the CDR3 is TGTGCCAGCAGCCAAGTAGTAGCAGAGACCCAGTACTTC.

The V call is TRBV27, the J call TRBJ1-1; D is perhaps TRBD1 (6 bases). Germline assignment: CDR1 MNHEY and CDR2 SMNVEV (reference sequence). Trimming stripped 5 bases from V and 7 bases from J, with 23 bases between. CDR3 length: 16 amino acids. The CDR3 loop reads CASSPSRGGPIHEAFF. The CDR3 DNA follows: TGTGCCAGCAGTCCGTCTCGCGGGGGCCCCATTCATGAAGCTTTCTTT.